The clone carrying this T cell receptor beta chain was counted a few times. What it recognizes is unknown. Trimming removed 3 bases from V and 0 bases from J, with 18 bases in between. The CDR3 length is 17 residues. The germline CDR1 and CDR2 sequences are LGHNA and YSLEER. This sample was included in a study of response to subunit inactivated influenza vaccine. Study outcomes and limitations: Authors suggested each seasonal influenza vaccination recruits few new T cells.

Via MiXCR, TCRdb re-called the RT-PCR reads, giving one row per CDR3 protein. The sample gives about 500,000 distinct CDR3 sequences, 10% to 15% of which show up once; around 13% is in the top ten. The receptor was isolated from a man over 45 who received an inactivated influenza vaccine. This sequence joins TRBV4-3 and TRBJ2-7; D remains unclear. The specimen was PBMCs from blood, collected roughly 6 weeks after vaccination. Here the CDR3 reads CASSQGLVGLDSYEQYF. CDR3 DNA sequence: TGCGCCAGCAGCCAGGGCCTAGTGGGATTAGACTCCTACGAGCAGTACTTC.